This T cell receptor (beta chain) was sequenced during a study of Ad26.COV2.S vaccination and SARS-CoV-2 variants. TCRdb's table, derived via immunoSEQ multiplex PCR, lists solely in-frame clones and lacks some. Of 300,000 to 500,000 clones in the sample, roughly nine tenths are singletons; the top ten hold roughly 3.5%. The CDR3 is 17 residues long. The germline V gene has CDR1 SQVTM and CDR2 ANQGSEA. V trimming: 3 bases; J trimming: 4 bases; junction bases outside the gene matches: 17. As to treatment: around 19 received Ad26.COV2.S at low or high dose, single or two shots; 5 received placebo; per-sample allocation not given. Following the first vaccine or placebo injection, samples were taken on day 63.

Material: peripheral blood, obtained in a trial of Ad26.COV2.S vaccine versus placebo. The receptor was derived from a person aged 18-65 years who received the Ad26.COV2.S COVID-19 vaccine or a placebo. This chain connects TRBV29-1 to TRBJ1-1, with TRBD1 matching 7 bases. CDR3 amino acids: CSVEVSGRGVEGTEAFF. DNA for the CDR3: TGCAGCGTTGAGGTTAGTGGCAGGGGGGTTGAGGGCACTGAAGCTTTCTTT. The full variable domain, in which reference TRBV29-1 and TRBJ1-1 provide the parts outside the CDR3, is SAVISQKPSRDICQRGTSLTIQCQVDSQVTMMFWYRQQPGQSLTLIATANQGSEATYESGFVIDKFPISRPNLTFSTLTVSNMSPEDSSIYLCSVEVSGRGVEGTEAFFGQGTRLTVV.